The source of this TCR beta chain is a study of cytomegalovirus exposure and HLA in healthy donors. With regard to this clone: Its antigen is as yet unknown.

Primers for the PCR totalled 60 Vbeta and 13 Jbeta. The method was immunoSEQ multiplex PCR; TCRdb's version includes in-frame clones alone and lacks a portion of them. The sample yields 200,000 or so clones, 82% seen once. Findings of the study overall: The productive fraction for most TCR beta V segments was about 90% or about 30% in an earlier analysis.

Germline V CDR1 and CDR2: MNHEY, SMNVEV (reference sequence). The CDR3 length is 14 residues. The V gene lost 8 bases and the J gene lost 4 bases, with 17 bases spanning the gap. Sequencing was performed on PBMCs. The source is a boy aged 2 to 10 in good health and CMV-seronegative. The genes are TRBV27 and TRBJ1-2; D ambiguous. CDR3 DNA: TGTGCCAGCTCCTCTGGAGGGCCCCGCTATGGCTACACCTTC. Its protein is CASSSGGPRYGYTF.